The following is a T cell receptor beta chain sequence with its context. Patients in the study were battling locally advanced or metastatic urothelial carcinoma. The CDR3 is 12 residues long. Looked up from germline, CDR1 is GTSNPN and CDR2 is SVGIG (reference sequence). Deletions cut 5 bases from V and 2 bases from J, with 10 bases between. Generated by immunoSEQ multiplex PCR, the TCRdb table keeps only in-frame clones and is missing some. Of about 29,000 clones listed, 70% to 90% are singletons. The data belong to a study of PD-L1 blockade in urothelial cancer. Background on the study: Blood analysis took place 3 weeks (second dose) and 6 weeks after treatment start.

The specimen comprised PBMCs, sampled around atezolizumab (anti-PD-L1) treatment. The gene calls are TRBV30 and TRBJ2-7; a possible D gene is TRBD2 (5 bases). The receptor comes from a man in his forties or fifties with urothelial cancer. The CDR3 DNA reads TGTGCCTGGTCTAGCCAGACCTACGAGCAGTACTTC. It specifies CAWSSQTYEQYF.